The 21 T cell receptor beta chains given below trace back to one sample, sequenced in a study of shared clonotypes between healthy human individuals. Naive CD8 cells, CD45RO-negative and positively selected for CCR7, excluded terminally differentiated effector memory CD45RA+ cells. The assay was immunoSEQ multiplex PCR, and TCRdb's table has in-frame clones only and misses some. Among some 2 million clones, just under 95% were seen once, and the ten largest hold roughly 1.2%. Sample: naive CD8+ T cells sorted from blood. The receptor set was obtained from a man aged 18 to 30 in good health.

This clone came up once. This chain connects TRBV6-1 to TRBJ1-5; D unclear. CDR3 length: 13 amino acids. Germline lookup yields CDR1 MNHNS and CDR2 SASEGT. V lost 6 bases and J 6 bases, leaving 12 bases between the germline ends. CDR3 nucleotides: TGTGCCAGCAGGGACCCCTTCGGTCAGCCCCAGCATTTT. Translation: CASRDPFGQPQHF.

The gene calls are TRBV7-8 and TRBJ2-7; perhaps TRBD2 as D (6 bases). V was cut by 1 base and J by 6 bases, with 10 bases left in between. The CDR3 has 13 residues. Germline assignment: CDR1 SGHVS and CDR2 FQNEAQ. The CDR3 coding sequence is TGTGCCAGCAGCTTAGGGACTATTGCCGAGCAGTACTTC. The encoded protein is CASSLGTIAEQYF.

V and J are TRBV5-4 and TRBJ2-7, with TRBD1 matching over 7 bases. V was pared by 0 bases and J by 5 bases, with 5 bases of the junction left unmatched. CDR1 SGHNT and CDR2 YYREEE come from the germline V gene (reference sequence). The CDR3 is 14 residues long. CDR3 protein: CASSLGLTGNEQYF. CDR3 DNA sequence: TGTGCCAGCAGCTTGGGTCTGACAGGGAACGAGCAGTACTTC.

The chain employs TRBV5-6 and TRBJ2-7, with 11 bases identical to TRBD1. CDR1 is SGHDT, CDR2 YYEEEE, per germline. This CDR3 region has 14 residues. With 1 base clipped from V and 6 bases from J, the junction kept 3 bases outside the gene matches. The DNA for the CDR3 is TGTGCCAGCAGCTTGTGGGACAGGGGGTTCGAGCAGTACTTC. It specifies CASSLWDRGFEQYF.

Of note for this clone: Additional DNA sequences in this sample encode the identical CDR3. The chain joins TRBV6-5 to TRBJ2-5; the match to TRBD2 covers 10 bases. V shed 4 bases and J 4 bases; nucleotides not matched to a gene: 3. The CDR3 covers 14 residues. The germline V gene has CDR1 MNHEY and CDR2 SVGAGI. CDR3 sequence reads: CASSFRLAGETQYF. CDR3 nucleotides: TGTGCCAGCAGTTTCCGACTAGCGGGAGAGACCCAGTACTTC.

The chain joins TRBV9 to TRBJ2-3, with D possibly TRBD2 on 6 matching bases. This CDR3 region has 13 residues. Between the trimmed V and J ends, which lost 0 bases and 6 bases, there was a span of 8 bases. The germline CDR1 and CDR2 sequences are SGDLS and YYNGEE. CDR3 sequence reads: CASSVDRGDTQYF. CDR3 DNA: TGTGCCAGCAGCGTAGATCGGGGGGATACGCAGTATTTT.

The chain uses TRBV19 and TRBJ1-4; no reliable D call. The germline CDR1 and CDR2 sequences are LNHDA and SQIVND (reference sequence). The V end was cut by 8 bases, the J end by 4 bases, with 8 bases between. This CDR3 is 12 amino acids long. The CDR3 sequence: CASWDFNEKLFF. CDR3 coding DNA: TGTGCCAGTTGGGATTTTAATGAAAAACTGTTTTTT.

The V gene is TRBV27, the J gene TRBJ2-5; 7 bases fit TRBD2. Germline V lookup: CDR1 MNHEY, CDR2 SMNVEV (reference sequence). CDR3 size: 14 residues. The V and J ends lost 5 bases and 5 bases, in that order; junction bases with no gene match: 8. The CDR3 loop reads CASSPVREEETQYF. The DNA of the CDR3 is TGTGCCAGCAGTCCGGTTCGGGAGGAGGAGACCCAGTACTTC.

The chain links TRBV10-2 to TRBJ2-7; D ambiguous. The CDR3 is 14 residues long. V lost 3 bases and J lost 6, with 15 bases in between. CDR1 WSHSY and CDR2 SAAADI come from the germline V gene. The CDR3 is CASSDPYDFFEQYF. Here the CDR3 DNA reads TGCGCCAGCAGTGACCCCTACGACTTTTTCGAGCAGTACTTC.

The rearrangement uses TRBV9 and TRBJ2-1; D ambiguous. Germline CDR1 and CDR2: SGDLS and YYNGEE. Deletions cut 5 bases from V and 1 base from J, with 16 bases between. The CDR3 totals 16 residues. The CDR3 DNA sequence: TGTGCCAGCAGTGCGATGCCGGCTAGTTCCTACAATGAGCAGTTCTTC. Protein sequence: CASSAMPASSYNEQFF.

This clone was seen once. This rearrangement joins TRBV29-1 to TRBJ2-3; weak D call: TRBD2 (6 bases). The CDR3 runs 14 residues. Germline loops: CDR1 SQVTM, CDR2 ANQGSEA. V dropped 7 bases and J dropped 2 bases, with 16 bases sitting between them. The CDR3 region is CSARGSGHTDTQYF. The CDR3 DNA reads TGCAGCGCCCGCGGTAGCGGTCACACAGATACGCAGTATTTT.

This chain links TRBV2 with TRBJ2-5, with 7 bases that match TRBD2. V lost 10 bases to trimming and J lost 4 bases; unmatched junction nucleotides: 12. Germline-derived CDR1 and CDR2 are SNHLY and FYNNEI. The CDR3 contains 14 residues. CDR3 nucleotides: TGTGCCACCGGGGGGACCCAGCAAGGAGAGACCCAGTACTTC. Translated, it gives CATGGTQQGETQYF. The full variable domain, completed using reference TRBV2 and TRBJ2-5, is EPEVTQTPSHQVTQMGQEVILRCVPISNHLYFYWYRQILGQKVEFLVSFYNNEISEKSEIFDDQFSVERPDGSNFTLKIRSTKLEDSAMYFCATGGTQQGETQYFGPGTRLLVL.

The DNA of the CDR3 is TGCGCCAGCAGCCAAGCGATGGGGCGGTACGAGCAGTACTTC. Translating gives CASSQAMGRYEQYF. V is TRBV4-3 and J is TRBJ2-7, with a weak D call TRBD1 (5 bases). This CDR3 has 14 residues. Per the germline V gene, CDR1 is LGHNA and CDR2 is YSLEER. Deletions cut 1 base from V and 4 bases from J, with 11 bases between.

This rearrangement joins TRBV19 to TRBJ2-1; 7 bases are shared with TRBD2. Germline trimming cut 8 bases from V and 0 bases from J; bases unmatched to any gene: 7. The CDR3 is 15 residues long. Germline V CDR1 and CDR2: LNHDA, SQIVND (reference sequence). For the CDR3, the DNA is TGTGCCAGTGGTAGCGGGCGGAGCTCCTACAATGAGCAGTTCTTC. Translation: CASGSGRSSYNEQFF. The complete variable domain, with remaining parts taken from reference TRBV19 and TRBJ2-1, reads DGGITQSPKYLFRKEGQNVTLSCEQNLNHDAMYWYRQDPGQGLRLIYYSQIVNDFQKGDIAEGYSVSREKKESFPLTVTSAQKNPTAFYLCASGSGRSSYNEQFFGPGTRLTVL.

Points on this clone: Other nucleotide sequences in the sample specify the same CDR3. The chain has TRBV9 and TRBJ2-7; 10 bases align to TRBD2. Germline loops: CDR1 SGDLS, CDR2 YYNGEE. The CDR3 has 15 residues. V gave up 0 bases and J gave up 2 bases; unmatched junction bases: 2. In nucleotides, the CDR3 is TGTGCCAGCAGCGTAGAAGCGGGGGGGACCTACGAGCAGTACTTC. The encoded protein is CASSVEAGGTYEQYF. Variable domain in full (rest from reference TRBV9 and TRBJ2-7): DSGVTQTPKHLITATGQRVTLRCSPRSGDLSVYWYQQSLDQGLQFLIQYYNGEERAKGNILERFSAQQFPDLHSELNLSSLELGDSALYFCASSVEAGGTYEQYFGPGTRLTVT.

CDR3 coding DNA: TGCGCCAGCAGCCAAGATTTGGGGGTGAGCTCTGGAAACACCATATATTTT. Its translation: CASSQDLGVSSGNTIYF. The V call is TRBV4-3, the J call TRBJ1-3; maybe TRBD1 (5 bases). The CDR3 loop spans 17 amino acids. Germline loops: CDR1 LGHNA, CDR2 YSLEER. Trimming stripped 0 bases from V and 0 bases from J, with 12 bases between.

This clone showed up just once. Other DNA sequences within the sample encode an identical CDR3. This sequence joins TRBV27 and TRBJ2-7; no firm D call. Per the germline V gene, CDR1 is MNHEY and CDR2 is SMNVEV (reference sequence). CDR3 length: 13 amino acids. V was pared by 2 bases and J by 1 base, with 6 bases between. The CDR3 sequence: CASSLAESYEQYF. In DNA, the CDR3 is TGTGCCAGCAGTTTAGCGGAATCCTACGAGCAGTACTTC.

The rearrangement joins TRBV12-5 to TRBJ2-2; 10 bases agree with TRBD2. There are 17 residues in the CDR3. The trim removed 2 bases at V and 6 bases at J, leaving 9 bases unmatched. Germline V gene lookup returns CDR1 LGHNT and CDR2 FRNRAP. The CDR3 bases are TGTGCTAGTGGTTTGACTCTAGCGGGAGAGTACCCCGGGGAGCTGTTTTTT. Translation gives CASGLTLAGEYPGELFF.

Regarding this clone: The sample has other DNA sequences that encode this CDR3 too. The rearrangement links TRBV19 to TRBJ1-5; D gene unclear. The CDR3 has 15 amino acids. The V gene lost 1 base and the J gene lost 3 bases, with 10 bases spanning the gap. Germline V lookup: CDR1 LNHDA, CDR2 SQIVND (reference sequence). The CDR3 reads CASSIVPGSNQPQHF. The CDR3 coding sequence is TGTGCCAGTAGTATAGTCCCGGGATCCAATCAGCCCCAGCATTTT.

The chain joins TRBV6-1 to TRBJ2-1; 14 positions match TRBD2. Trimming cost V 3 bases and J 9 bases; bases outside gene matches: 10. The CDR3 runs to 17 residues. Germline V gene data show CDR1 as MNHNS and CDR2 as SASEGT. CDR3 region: CASSDPLTSGGAIEQFF. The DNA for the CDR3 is TGTGCCAGCAGTGACCCATTGACTAGCGGGGGGGCTATTGAGCAGTTCTTC.

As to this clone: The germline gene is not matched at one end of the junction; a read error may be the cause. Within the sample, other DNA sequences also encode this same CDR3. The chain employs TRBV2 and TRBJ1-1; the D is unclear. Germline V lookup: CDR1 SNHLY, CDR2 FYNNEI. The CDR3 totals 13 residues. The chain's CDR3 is CASSDGRHTEAFF. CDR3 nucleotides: TGTGCCAGCAGTGATGGCAGGCACACTGAAGCCTTCTTT.